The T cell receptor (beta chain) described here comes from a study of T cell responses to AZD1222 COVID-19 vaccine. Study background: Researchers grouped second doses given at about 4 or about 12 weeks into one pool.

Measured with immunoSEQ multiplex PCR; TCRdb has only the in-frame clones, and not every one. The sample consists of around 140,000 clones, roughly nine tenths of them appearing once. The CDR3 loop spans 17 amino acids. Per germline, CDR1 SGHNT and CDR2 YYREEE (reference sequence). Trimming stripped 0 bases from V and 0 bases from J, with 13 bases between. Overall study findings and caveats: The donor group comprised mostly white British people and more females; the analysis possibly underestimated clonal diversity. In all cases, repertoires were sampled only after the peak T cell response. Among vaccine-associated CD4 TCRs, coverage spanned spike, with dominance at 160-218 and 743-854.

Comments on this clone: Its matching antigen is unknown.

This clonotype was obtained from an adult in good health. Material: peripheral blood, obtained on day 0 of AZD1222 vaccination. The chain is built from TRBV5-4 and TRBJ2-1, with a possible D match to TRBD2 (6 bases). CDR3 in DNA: TGTGCCAGCAGCTTGGGGAGCGGGCCGAGCTCCTACAATGAGCAGTTCTTC. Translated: CASSLGSGPSSYNEQFF.